What follows is one TCR beta chain and its context. Its matching antigen is unknown. This sample is part of a study of T-cell reconstitution after alpha-beta-depleted transplantation in children. Study-wide points: Most T-cell counts and diversity one year after the transplant came from T cells that were newly produced.

The authors prepared the TCRbeta library with unique molecular identifiers. Via MiXCR, TCRdb re-called the PCR reads, giving one row per CDR3 protein. The sample carries some 180,000 distinct CDR3 sequences, 6.6% recorded once. Germline CDR1 and CDR2: MDHEN and SYDVKM. The V end was cut by 5 bases, the J end by 8 bases, with 12 bases between. The CDR3 extends over 12 amino acids. The chain combines TRBV28 with TRBJ1-1; possibly TRBD1 for D (5 bases). The starting material was PBMCs, obtained before TCRalphabeta/CD19-depleted stem cell transplant. The origin of this receptor is a boy aged 2 to 9 with acute lymphoblastic leukemia, due to receive a stem cell transplant. The CDR3 nucleotides are TGTGCCAGCAGTCGGGACGCCCGAGAAGCTTTCTTT. This sequence encodes CASSRDAREAFF.